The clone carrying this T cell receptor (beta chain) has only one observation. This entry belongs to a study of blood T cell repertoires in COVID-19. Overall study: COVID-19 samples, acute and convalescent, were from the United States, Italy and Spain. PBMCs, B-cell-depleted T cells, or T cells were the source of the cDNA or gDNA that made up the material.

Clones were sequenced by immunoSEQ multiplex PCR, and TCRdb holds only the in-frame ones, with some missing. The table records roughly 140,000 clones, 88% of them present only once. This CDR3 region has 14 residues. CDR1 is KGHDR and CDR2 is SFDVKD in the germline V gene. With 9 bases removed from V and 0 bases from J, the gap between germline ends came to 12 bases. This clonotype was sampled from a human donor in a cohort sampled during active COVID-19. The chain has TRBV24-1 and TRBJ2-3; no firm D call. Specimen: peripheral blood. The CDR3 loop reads CATARGSSTDTQYF. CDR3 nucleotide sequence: TGTGCCACCGCGAGAGGTTCTAGCACAGATACGCAGTATTTT.